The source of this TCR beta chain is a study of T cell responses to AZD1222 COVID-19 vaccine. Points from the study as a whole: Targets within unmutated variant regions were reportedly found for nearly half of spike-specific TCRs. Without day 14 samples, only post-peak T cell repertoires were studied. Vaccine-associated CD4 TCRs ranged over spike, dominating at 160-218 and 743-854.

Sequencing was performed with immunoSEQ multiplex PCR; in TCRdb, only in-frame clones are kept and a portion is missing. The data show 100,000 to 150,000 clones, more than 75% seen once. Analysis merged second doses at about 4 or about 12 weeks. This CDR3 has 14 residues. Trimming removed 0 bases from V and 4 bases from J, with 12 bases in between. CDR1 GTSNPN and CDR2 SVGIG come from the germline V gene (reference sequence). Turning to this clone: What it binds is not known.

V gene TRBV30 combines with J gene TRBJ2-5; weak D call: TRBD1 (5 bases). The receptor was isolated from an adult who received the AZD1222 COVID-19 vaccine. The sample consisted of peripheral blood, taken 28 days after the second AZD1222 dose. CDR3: CAWSVLTVRETQYF. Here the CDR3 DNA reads TGTGCCTGGAGTGTTCTGACAGTGAGAGAGACCCAGTACTTC.